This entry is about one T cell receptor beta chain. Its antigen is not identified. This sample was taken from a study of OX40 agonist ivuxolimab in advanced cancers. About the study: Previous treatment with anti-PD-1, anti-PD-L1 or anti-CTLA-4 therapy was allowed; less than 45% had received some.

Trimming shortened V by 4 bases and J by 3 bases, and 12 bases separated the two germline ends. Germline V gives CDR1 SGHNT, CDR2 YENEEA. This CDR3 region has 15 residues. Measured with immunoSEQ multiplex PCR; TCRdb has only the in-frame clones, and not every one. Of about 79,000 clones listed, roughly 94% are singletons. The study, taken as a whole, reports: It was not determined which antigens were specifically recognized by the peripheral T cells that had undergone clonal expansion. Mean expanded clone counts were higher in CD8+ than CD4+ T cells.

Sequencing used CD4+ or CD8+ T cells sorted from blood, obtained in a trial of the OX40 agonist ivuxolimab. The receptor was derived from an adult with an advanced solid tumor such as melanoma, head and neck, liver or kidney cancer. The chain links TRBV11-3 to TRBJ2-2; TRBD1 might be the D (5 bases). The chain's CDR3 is CASSYETAYTGELFF. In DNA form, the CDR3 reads TGTGCCAGCAGCTACGAGACAGCCTACACCGGGGAGCTGTTTTTT. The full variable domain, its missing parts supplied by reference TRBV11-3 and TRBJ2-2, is EAGVVQSPRYKIIEKKQPVAFWCNPISGHNTLYWYLQNLGQGPELLIRYENEEAVDDSQLPKDRFSAERLKGVDSTLKIQPAELGDSAVYLCASSYETAYTGELFFGEGSRLTVL.